A single T cell receptor (beta chain) is shown here with its context. The Seattle patients joined while their infection was active and were tracked longitudinally afterward. The CDR3 sequence is 12 residues long. V lost 6 bases and J lost 8; bases outside the gene matches: 4. Germline loops: CDR1 MNHEY, CDR2 SVGAGI. Original analysis: Researchers report that nucleated cell counts were estimated from reference gene primer amplification. Sequencing used immunoSEQ multiplex PCR; TCRdb keeps in-frame clones, though not all of them. The DNA was the basis for D and trimming; V, J and clone size are from that table. Here the sample spans about 62,000 clones, around 89% being singletons. This sample is part of a study of blood T cell repertoires in COVID-19. Study-wide background: Specimens from acute and convalescent COVID-19 originated in the United States, Italy and Spain. Sample material is recorded as cDNA or gDNA derived from T cells, B-cell-depleted T cells, or PBMCs.

This clonotype was obtained from a woman in her fifties or sixties with COVID-19, enrolled during active disease. Sequenced: peripheral blood. This chain connects TRBV6-5 to TRBJ2-1; TRBD2 matches 7 bases. This chain's CDR3 is CASRRGGDEQFF. The CDR3 DNA sequence: TGTGCCAGCAGAAGGGGAGGGGATGAGCAGTTCTTC.